A selection of T cell receptor beta chains follows, all from one sample in a study of memory CD4+ T cells and cytomegalovirus serostatus. Assay: immunoSEQ multiplex PCR; the TCRdb copy retains only in-frame clones and omits some. The table has approximately 92,000 clones, over 70% seen once; the top ten hold 3.6%. Sample: memory CD4+ T cells from blood. The receptors derive from an adult in good health and CMV-seropositive. CDR3s include the opening cysteine and the closing phenylalanine or tryptophan. A D gene is named only where the DNA matches it firmly. The listing skips clone size in some rows; elsewhere it reads once, few, many or a size class.

j_call d_call clone_size v_call cdr3_nt cdr3_aa
TRBJ2-1 TRBD2 once TRBV27 TGTGCCAGCAGTTTATTCGCCTCGCTAGCGGGAGGGGATGAGCAGTTCTTC CASSLFASLAGGDEQFF
TRBJ2-1 TRBD2 - TRBV2 TGTGCCAGCAGTGATCGCAGCGGGAGGGCTGGCAGTGAGCAGTTCTTC CASSDRSGRAGSEQFF
TRBJ2-1 TRBD2 - TRBV11-3 TGTGCCAGCAGCCCAGGACTAGCTCAGTGGAATGAGCAGTTCTTC CASSPGLAQWNEQFF
TRBJ2-2 - - TRBV7-2 TGTGCCAGCAGCCCATCTTGGGACATCAACACCGGGGAGCTGTTTTTT CASSPSWDINTGELFF
TRBJ2-1 - - TRBV7-9 TGTGCCAGCAGCTTTACCGCGGCTAGCAATGAGCAGTTCTTC CASSFTAASNEQFF
TRBJ2-7 - - TRBV5-1 TGCGCCAGCAGCTCGGACAGAGACGAGCAGTACTTC CASSSDRDEQYF
TRBJ1-1 TRBD1 - TRBV28 TGTGCCAGCAGTCCTTACCCGACAGGGGGCTACACTGAAGCTTTCTTT CASSPYPTGGYTEAFF
TRBJ1-3 - - TRBV30 TGTGCCTGGAACCATCTCTCTGGAAACACCATATATTTT CAWNHLSGNTIYF
TRBJ1-1 - - TRBV2 TGTGCCAGCAGCGCAGAGGGGGGTTACACTGAAGCTTTCTTT CASSAEGGYTEAFF
TRBJ2-2 TRBD1 few TRBV2 TGTGCCAGCAGGATAGGGGGCCGCACCGGGGAGCTGTTTTTT CASRIGGRTGELFF
TRBJ2-1 - - TRBV5-1 TGCGCCAGCAGCTTGGCACAGTACCCCTACAATGAGCAGTTCTTC CASSLAQYPYNEQFF
TRBJ2-1 - - TRBV7-3 TGTGCCAGCAGCTTCGGGACAAACTACAATGAGCAGTTCTTC CASSFGTNYNEQFF
TRBJ2-2 - - TRBV5-1 TGCGCCAGCAGCTTGGACAGCCTCTTGATGAACACCGGGGAGCTGTTTTTT CASSLDSLLMNTGELFF
TRBJ2-2 - - TRBV7-2 TGTGCCAGCAGCTTCGGGCGGACCGGGGAGCTGTTTTTT CASSFGRTGELFF
TRBJ1-2 - - TRBV28 TGTGCCAGCAGTTACACCCCTTCCCAGGGCACCTATGGCTACACCTTC CASSYTPSQGTYGYTF
TRBJ1-5 - once TRBV28 TGTGCCAGCAGCCGGGACGGCAGCAATCAGCCCCAGCATTTT CASSRDGSNQPQHF
TRBJ2-2 TRBD1 - TRBV18 TGTGCCAGCTCCGGACAGGGTACGAACACCGGGGAGCTGTTTTTT CASSGQGTNTGELFF